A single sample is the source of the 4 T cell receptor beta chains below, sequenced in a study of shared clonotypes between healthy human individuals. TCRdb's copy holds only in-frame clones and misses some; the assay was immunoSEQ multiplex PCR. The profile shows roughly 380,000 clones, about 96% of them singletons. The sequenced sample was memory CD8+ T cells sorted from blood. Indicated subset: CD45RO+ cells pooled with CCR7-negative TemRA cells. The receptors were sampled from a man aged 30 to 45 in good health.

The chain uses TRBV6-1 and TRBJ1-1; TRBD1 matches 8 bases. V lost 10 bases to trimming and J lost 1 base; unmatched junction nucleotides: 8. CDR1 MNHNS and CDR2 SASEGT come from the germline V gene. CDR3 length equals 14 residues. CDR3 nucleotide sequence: TGTGCCACCTTTTCCGGGACAGGGAACACTGAAGCTTTCTTT. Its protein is CATFSGTGNTEAFF.

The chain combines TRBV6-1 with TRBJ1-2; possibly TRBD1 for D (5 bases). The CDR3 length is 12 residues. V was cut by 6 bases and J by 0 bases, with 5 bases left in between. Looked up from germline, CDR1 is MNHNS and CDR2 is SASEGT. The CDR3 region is CASRTANYGYTF. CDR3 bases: TGTGCCAGCAGGACAGCTAACTATGGCTACACCTTC.

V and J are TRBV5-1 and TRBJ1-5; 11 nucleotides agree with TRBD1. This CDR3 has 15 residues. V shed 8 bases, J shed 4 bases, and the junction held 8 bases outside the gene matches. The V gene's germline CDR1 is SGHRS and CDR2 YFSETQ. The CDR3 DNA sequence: TGCGCCAGTTCTAGGACAGGGGGCGAGAATCAGCCCCAGCATTTT. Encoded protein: CASSRTGGENQPQHF.

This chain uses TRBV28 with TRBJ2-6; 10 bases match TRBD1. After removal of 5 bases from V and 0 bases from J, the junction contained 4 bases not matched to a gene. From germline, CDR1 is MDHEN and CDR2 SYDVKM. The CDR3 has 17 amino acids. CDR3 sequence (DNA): TGTGCCAGCAGTCAGGACAGGGGGAACTCTGGGGCCAACGTCCTGACTTTC. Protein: CASSQDRGNSGANVLTF.